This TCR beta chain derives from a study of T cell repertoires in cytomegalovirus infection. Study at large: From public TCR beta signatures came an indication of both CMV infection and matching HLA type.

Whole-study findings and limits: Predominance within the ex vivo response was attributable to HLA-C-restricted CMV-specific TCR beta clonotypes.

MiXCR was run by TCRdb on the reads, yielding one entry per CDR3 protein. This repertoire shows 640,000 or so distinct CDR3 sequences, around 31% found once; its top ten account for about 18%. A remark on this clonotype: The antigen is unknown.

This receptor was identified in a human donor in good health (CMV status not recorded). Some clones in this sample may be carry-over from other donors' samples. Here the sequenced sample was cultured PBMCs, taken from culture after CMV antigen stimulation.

The CDR3 loop is CSGTAGALPDTQYF. As DNA, the CDR3 is TGCAGTGGAACAGCGGGAGCCCTCCCAGATACGCAGTATTTT. The chain couples TRBV20-1 to TRBJ2-3; 8 bases map to TRBD2. This CDR3 has 14 amino acids. Losses at the gene ends were 7 bases for V and 4 bases for J; bases not matched to a gene: 10. The V gene's germline CDR1 is DFQATT and CDR2 SNEGSKA (reference sequence).